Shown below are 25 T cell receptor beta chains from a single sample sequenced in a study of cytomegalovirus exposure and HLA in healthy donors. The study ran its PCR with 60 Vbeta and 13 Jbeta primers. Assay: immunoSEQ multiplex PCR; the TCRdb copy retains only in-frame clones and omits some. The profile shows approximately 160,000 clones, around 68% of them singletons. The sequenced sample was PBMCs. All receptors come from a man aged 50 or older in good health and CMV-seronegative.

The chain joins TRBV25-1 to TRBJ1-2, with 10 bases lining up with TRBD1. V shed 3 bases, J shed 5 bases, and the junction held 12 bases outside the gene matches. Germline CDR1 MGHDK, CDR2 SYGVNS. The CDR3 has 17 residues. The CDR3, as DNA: TGTGCCAGCAGTGATTCGGGACAGGGGAGGTTTAGGTATGGCTACACCTTC. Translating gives CASSDSGQGRFRYGYTF.

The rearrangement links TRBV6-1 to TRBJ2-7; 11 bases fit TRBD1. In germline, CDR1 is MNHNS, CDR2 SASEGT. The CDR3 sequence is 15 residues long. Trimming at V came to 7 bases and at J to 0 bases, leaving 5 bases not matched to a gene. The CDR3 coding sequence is TGTGCCAGCACCCCGGGACAGGGGGGCTCCTACGAGCAGTACTTC. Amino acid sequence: CASTPGQGGSYEQYF.

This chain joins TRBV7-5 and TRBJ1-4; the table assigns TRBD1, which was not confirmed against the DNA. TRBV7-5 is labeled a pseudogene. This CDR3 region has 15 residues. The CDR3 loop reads CARSLGTDHNEKLFF. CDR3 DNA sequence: TGTGCCAGAAGCTTAGGGACAGACCATAATGAAAAACTGTTTTTT.

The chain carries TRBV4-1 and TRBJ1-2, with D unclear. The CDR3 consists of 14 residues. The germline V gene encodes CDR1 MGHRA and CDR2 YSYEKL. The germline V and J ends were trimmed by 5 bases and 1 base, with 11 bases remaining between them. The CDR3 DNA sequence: TGCGCCAGCAGCGCATCGGGTGTTAACTATGGCTACACCTTC. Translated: CASSASGVNYGYTF.

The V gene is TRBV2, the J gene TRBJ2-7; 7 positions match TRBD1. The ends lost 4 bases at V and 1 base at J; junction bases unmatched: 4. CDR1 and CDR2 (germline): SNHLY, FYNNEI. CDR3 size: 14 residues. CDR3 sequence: CASSGQGYSYEQYF. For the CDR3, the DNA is TGTGCCAGCAGTGGACAGGGTTATTCCTACGAGCAGTACTTC.

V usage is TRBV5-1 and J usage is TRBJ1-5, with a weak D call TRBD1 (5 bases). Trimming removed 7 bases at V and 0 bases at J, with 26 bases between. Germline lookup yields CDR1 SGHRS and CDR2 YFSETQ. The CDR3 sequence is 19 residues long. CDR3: CASPSVQLRDLNSNQPQHF. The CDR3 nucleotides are TGCGCCAGCCCCAGCGTCCAACTCCGGGACTTAAATAGCAATCAGCCCCAGCATTTT.

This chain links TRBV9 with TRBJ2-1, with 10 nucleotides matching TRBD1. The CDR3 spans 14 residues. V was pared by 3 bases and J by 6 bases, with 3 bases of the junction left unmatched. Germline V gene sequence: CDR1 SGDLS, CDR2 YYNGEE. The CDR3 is CASSERTGGNEQFF. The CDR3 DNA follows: TGTGCCAGCAGCGAAAGGACAGGGGGCAATGAGCAGTTCTTC.

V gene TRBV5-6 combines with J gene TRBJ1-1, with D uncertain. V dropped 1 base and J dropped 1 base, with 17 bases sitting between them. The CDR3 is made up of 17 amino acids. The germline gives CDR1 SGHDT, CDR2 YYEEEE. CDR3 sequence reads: CASSLIGEMASNTEAFF. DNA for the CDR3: TGTGCCAGCAGCTTGATTGGGGAGATGGCTTCGAACACTGAAGCTTTCTTT.

The CDR3 coding sequence is TGTGCCAGCAGCTTAGGGAGTAGGGGGTGGAACACTGAAGCTTTCTTT. Protein: CASSLGSRGWNTEAFF. This chain joins TRBV7-2 and TRBJ1-1, with D tentatively TRBD1 (6 bases). Germline CDR1 is SGHTA and CDR2 is FQGNSA. V was shortened by 1 base and J by 1 base, with 13 bases between the two germline ends. This CDR3 contains 16 residues.

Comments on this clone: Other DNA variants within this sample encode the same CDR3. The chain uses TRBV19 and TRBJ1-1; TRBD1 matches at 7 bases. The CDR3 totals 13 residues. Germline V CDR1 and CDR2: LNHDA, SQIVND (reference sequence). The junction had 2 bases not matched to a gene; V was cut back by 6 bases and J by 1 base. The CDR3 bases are TGTGCCAGTAGGGACAGGCCGAACACTGAAGCTTTCTTT. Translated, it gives CASRDRPNTEAFF.

CDR3 in amino acids: CASTSSTGQGYTF. The DNA of the CDR3 is TGTGCCAGTACCTCCTCGACAGGCCAAGGCTACACCTTC. The chain couples TRBV19 to TRBJ1-2, with a possible D match to TRBD1 (6 bases). Germline V gene sequence: CDR1 LNHDA, CDR2 SQIVND (reference sequence). Between the trimmed V and J ends, which lost 7 bases and 8 bases, there was a span of 17 bases. The CDR3 totals 13 residues. Supplemented by reference TRBV19 and TRBJ1-2, the full variable domain reads DGGITQSPKYLFRKEGQNVTLSCEQNLNHDAMYWYRQDPGQGLRLIYYSQIVNDFQKGDIAEGYSVSREKKESFPLTVTSAQKNPTAFYLCASTSSTGQGYTFGSGTRLTVV.

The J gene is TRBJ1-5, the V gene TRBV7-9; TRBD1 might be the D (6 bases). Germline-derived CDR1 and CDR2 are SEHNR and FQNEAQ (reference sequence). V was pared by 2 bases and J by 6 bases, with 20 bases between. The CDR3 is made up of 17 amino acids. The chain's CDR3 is CASSLTQDSPSGQPQHF. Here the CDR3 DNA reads TGTGCCAGCAGCTTAACCCAGGACAGCCCTTCGGGTCAGCCCCAGCATTTT. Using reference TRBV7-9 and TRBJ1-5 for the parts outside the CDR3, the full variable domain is DTGVSQNPRHKITKRGQNVTFRCDPISEHNRLYWYRQTLGQGPEFLTYFQNEAQLEKSRLLSDRFSAERPKGSFSTLEIQRTEQGDSAMYLCASSLTQDSPSGQPQHFGDGTRLSIL.

The CDR3 bases are TGCGCCAGCAGCTTCAAATACAATGAGCAGTTCTTC. This codes for CASSFKYNEQFF. This chain uses TRBV5-1 with TRBJ2-1, with D hard to call. Germline V gene sequence: CDR1 SGHRS, CDR2 YFSETQ. The V end lost 2 bases, the J end lost 4 bases, and 4 bases lay between the germline ends. The CDR3 length is 12 residues.

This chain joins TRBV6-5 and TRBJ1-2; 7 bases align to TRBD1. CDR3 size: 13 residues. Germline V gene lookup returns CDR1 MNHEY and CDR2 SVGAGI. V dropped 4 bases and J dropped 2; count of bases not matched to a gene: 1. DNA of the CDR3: TGTGCCAGCAGTTCGACAGGGAACTATGGCTACACCTTC. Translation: CASSSTGNYGYTF.

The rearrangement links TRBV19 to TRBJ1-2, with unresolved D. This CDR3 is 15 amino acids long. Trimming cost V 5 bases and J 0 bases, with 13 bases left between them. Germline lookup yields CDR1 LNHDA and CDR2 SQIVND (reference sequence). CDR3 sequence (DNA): TGTGCCAGTAGTTTTCGTGCCGGGACTAACTATGGCTACACCTTC. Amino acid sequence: CASSFRAGTNYGYTF.

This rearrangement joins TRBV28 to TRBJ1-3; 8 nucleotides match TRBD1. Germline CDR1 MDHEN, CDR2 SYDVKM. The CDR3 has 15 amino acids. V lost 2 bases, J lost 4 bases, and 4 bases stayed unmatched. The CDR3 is CASSLTGQGGNTIYF. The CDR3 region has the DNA TGTGCCAGCAGTTTAACCGGACAGGGAGGAAACACCATATATTTT.

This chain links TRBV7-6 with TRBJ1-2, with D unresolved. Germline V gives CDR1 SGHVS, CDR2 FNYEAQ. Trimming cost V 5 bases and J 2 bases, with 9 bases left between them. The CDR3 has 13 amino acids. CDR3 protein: CASSPGSNYGYTF. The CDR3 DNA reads TGTGCCAGCAGCCCCGGGAGCAACTATGGCTACACCTTC.

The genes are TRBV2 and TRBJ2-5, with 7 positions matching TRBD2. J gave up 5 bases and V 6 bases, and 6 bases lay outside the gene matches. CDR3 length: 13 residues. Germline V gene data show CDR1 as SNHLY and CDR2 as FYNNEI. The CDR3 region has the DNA TGTGCCAGCAGGGACTCCGGGAGGGAGACCCAGTACTTC. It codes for CASRDSGRETQYF.

The DNA for the CDR3 is TGTGCCAGCAGCCCCTTGACACGTCAAAATTCACCCCTCCACTTT. It yields the protein CASSPLTRQNSPLHF. The chain uses TRBV11-2 and TRBJ1-6; D unresolved. V was trimmed by 5 bases and J by 7 bases, leaving 15 bases between them. CDR3 length: 15 residues. Germline CDR1 is SGHAT and CDR2 is FQNNGV.

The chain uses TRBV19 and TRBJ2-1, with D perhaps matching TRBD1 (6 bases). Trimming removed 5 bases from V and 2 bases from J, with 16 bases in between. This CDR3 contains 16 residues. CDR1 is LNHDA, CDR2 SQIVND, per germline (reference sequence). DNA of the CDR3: TGTGCCAGTAGTGATCGACAGGCACCGGCCTACAATGAGCAGTTCTTC. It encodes CASSDRQAPAYNEQFF. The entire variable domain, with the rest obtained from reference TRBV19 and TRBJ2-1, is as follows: DGGITQSPKYLFRKEGQNVTLSCEQNLNHDAMYWYRQDPGQGLRLIYYSQIVNDFQKGDIAEGYSVSREKKESFPLTVTSAQKNPTAFYLCASSDRQAPAYNEQFFGPGTRLTVL.

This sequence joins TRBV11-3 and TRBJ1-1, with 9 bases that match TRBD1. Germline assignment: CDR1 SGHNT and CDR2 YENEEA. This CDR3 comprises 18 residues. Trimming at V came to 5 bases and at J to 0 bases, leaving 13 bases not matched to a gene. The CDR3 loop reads CASSQGGTGFRMNTEAFF. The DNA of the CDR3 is TGTGCCAGCAGCCAAGGAGGGACAGGGTTTCGCATGAACACTGAAGCTTTCTTT.

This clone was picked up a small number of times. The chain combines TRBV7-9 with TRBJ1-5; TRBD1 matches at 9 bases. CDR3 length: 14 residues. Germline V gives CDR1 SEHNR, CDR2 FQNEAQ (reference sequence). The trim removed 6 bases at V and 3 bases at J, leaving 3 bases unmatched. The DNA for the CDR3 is TGTGCCAGCAGTACAGGGGGCAACAATCAGCCCCAGCATTTT. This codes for CASSTGGNNQPQHF.

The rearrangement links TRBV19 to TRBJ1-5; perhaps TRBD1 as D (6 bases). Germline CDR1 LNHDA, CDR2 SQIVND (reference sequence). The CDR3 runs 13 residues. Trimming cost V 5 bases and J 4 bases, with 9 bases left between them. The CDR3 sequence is CASSVDRNQPQHF. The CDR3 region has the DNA TGTGCCAGTAGTGTTGACAGGAATCAGCCCCAGCATTTT.

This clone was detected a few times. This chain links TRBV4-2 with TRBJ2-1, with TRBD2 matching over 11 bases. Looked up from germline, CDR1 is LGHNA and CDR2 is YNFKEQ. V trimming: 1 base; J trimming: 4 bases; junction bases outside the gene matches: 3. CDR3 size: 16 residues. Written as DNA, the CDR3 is TGTGCCAGCAGCCAAGGGGGACTAGCGGTTTACAATGAGCAGTTCTTC. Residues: CASSQGGLAVYNEQFF.

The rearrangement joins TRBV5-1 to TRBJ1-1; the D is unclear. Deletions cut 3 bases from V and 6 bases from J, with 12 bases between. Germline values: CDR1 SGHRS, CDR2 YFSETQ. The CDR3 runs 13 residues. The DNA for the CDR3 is TGCGCCAGCAGCTACTCAGGCCTCGCTGAAGCTTTCTTT. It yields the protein CASSYSGLAEAFF.